These 20 T cell receptor beta chains share one sample of origin, sequenced in a study of OX40 agonist ivuxolimab in advanced cancers. Here immunoSEQ multiplex PCR was the method, and the copy in TCRdb shows in-frame clones only, minus some. The sample lists tens of thousands of clones, just under 80% occurring once. Sequencing used CD4+ or CD8+ T cells sorted from blood, obtained in a trial of the OX40 agonist ivuxolimab. The receptors were gathered from an adult with an advanced solid tumor such as melanoma, head and neck, liver or kidney cancer.

This clone was recorded only once. The chain has TRBV5-1 and TRBJ2-1; D gene ambiguous. In germline, CDR1 is SGHRS, CDR2 YFSETQ. V was shortened by 2 bases and J by 7 bases, with 10 bases between the two germline ends. This CDR3 is 13 amino acids long. CDR3 sequence reads: CASSFFFLNEQFF. The DNA for the CDR3 is TGCGCCAGCAGCTTCTTTTTTCTTAATGAGCAGTTCTTC.

This rearrangement joins TRBV6-5 to TRBJ2-7; D is unresolved. This CDR3 is built from 14 residues. Germline CDR1 and CDR2: MNHEY and SVGAGI. Trimming took off 0 bases at V and 4 bases at J, with 10 bases between the two ends. The CDR3 spells CASSYSGRSYEQYF. The CDR3 coding sequence is TGTGCCAGCAGTTACTCCGGACGCTCTTACGAGCAGTACTTC.

This sequence joins TRBV6-1 and TRBJ2-3; D possibly corresponds to TRBD1 (8 bases). The CDR3 sequence is 14 residues long. The ends were cut back, 7 bases at V and 5 bases at J, with 16 bases in the middle. CDR1 and CDR2 (germline): MNHNS, SASEGT. In nucleotides, the CDR3 is TGTGCCAGCATAAACAGGGGGGGAGGAGATACGCAGTATTTT. This encodes CASINRGGGDTQYF.

The chain couples TRBV5-8 to TRBJ1-4; the match to TRBD1 covers 7 bases. Germline assignment: CDR1 SGHTS and CDR2 YDEGEE. With V trimmed by 0 bases and J by 10 bases, 3 bases remained unmatched. This CDR3 contains 13 residues. CDR3 nucleotides: TGTGCCAGCAGCTTGGGGGACAGCGGAAAACTGTTTTTT. Its translation: CASSLGDSGKLFF.

The chain employs TRBV11-2 and TRBJ2-3; 7 nucleotides align to TRBD2. J was trimmed by 4 bases and V by 2 bases; bases with no gene match: 6. Germline values: CDR1 SGHAT, CDR2 FQNNGV. The CDR3 extends over 15 amino acids. The CDR3 coding sequence is TGTGCCAGCAGCTTAACGGGGGGTCGAGCAGATACGCAGTATTTT. Its protein is CASSLTGGRADTQYF. The whole variable domain, remainder taken from reference TRBV11-2 and TRBJ2-3, is EAGVAQSPRYKIIEKRQSVAFWCNPISGHATLYWYQQILGQGPKLLIQFQNNGVVDDSQLPKDRFSAERLKGVDSTLKIQPAKLEDSAVYLCASSLTGGRADTQYFGPGTRLTVL.

This sequence joins TRBV10-3 and TRBJ2-7; TRBD1 matches at 9 bases. V gave up 9 bases and J gave up 2 bases; unmatched junction bases: 2. This CDR3 is built from 12 residues. Looked up from germline, CDR1 is ENHRY and CDR2 is SYGVKD. In nucleotides, the CDR3 is TGTGCCATACAGGGGGCCACCTACGAGCAGTACTTC. This translates into CAIQGATYEQYF.

V is TRBV4-1 and J is TRBJ2-7; 13 bases map to TRBD2. The germline V gene has CDR1 MGHRA and CDR2 YSYEKL. Losses at the gene ends were 4 bases for V and 7 bases for J; bases not matched to a gene: 7. CDR3 length: 15 amino acids. The CDR3 is CASSPGLAGVGEQYF. Written as DNA, the CDR3 is TGCGCCAGCAGCCCCGGACTAGCGGGAGTGGGTGAGCAGTACTTC.

The rearrangement links TRBV19 to TRBJ1-1; D is perhaps TRBD1 (5 bases). The V and J ends lost 3 bases and 1 base respectively, with 12 bases between them. Germline lookup yields CDR1 LNHDA and CDR2 SQIVND (reference sequence). CDR3 length: 15 amino acids. This chain's CDR3 is CASSIHRQPNTEAFF. The CDR3 DNA reads TGTGCCAGTAGTATCCACCGACAGCCGAACACTGAAGCTTTCTTT.

The chain is built from TRBV27 and TRBJ2-7; perhaps TRBD1 as D (7 bases). Germline V lookup: CDR1 MNHEY, CDR2 SMNVEV (reference sequence). This CDR3 is built from 15 residues. Trimming shortened V by 3 bases and J by 7 bases, and 19 bases separated the two germline ends. The DNA of the CDR3 is TGTGCCAGCAGTTTCGGAGGACAGGTGGAGGGTGAGCAGTACTTC. Its protein is CASSFGGQVEGEQYF.

The chain combines TRBV11-2 with TRBJ2-5; the D is unclear. The germline V gene encodes CDR1 SGHAT and CDR2 FQNNGV. Trimming stripped 0 bases from V and 5 bases from J, with 4 bases between. The CDR3 consists of 12 residues. CDR3: CASSLEGETQYF. DNA of the CDR3: TGTGCCAGCAGCTTAGAAGGGGAGACCCAGTACTTC.

J is TRBJ1-2 and V is TRBV18; 8 bases are shared with TRBD1. Trimming at V came to 1 base and at J to 1 base, leaving 2 bases not matched to a gene. The CDR3 loop spans 15 amino acids. CDR1 is KGHSH and CDR2 is LQKENI in the germline V gene. CDR3 sequence reads: CASSPQDRVNYGYTF. The CDR3 nucleotides read TGTGCCAGCTCACCACAGGACAGGGTTAACTATGGCTACACCTTC.

CDR3 DNA sequence: TGTGCCAGCAGCCAAGATCCCCGGATTCGATATGAAAAACTGTTTTTT. Translation: CASSQDPRIRYEKLFF. This chain connects TRBV4-2 to TRBJ1-4; D is undetermined. The CDR3 contains 16 residues. Germline CDR1 LGHNA, CDR2 YNFKEQ. V shed 0 bases and J shed 6 bases, with 14 bases lying between them.

This clone was observed a few times. This rearrangement joins TRBV7-9 to TRBJ2-2, with D hard to call. The CDR3 is 15 residues long. V was cut by 5 bases and J by 3 bases, with 13 bases left in between. CDR1 and CDR2 from the germline V gene are SEHNR and FQNEAQ (reference sequence). The CDR3 DNA follows: TGTGCCAGCAGCCTAGGCACTTCTTACACCGGGGAGCTGTTTTTT. It specifies CASSLGTSYTGELFF.

This chain connects TRBV2 to TRBJ2-1; D is possibly TRBD2 (5 bases). The CDR3 runs 13 residues. Between the trimmed V and J ends, which lost 6 bases and 4 bases, there was a span of 10 bases. The germline V gene encodes CDR1 SNHLY and CDR2 FYNNEI. CDR3 amino acids: CASRGDTYNEQFF. CDR3 nucleotide sequence: TGTGCCAGCAGGGGAGACACATACAATGAGCAGTTCTTC.

The chain couples TRBV6-5 to TRBJ1-2; TRBD1 is a possible D gene (6 bases). Germline V gene data show CDR1 as MNHEY and CDR2 as SVGAGI. Trimming removed 2 bases at V and 5 bases at J, with 9 bases between. CDR3 length: 13 amino acids. Written as DNA, the CDR3 is TGTGCCAGCAGTTACGGGGGGGCTTATGGCTACACCTTC. Its translation: CASSYGGAYGYTF.

The rearrangement links TRBV4-2 to TRBJ2-1; TRBD2 is a possible D gene (5 bases). The CDR3 length is 12 residues. Germline-derived CDR1 and CDR2 are LGHNA and YNFKEQ. Trimming removed 0 bases at V and 13 bases at J, with 10 bases between. The CDR3 sequence: CASSQDFGVQFF. The CDR3, as DNA: TGTGCCAGCAGCCAAGATTTCGGGGTCCAGTTCTTC.

This clone was picked up a small number of times. The V call is TRBV30, the J call TRBJ2-7, with D perhaps TRBD1 (6 bases). This CDR3 is built from 16 residues. V was cut by 4 bases and J by 5 bases, with 24 bases left in between. Germline-derived CDR1 and CDR2 are GTSNPN and SVGIG (reference sequence). The DNA of the CDR3 is TGTGCCTGGAAACCACTAACAGGGCTTGTGAAGGACGAGCAGTACTTC. Its protein product is CAWKPLTGLVKDEQYF.

This rearrangement joins TRBV5-6 to TRBJ2-1; 7 bases align to TRBD2. The CDR3 extends over 17 amino acids. V shed 4 bases, J shed 2 bases, and the junction held 12 bases outside the gene matches. CDR1 and CDR2 (germline): SGHDT, YYEEEE. In DNA form, the CDR3 reads TGTGCCAGCAGCATCTCCTGGCGGGAGAGTACCTACAATGAGCAGTTCTTC. This translates into CASSISWRESTYNEQFF. Supplemented by reference TRBV5-6 and TRBJ2-1, the full variable domain reads DAGVTQSPTHLIKTRGQQVTLRCSPKSGHDTVSWYQQALGQGPQFIFQYYEEEERQRGNFPDRFSGHQFPNYSSELNVNALLLGDSALYLCASSISWRESTYNEQFFGPGTRLTVL.

This clone came up a few times. The rearrangement joins TRBV2 to TRBJ2-7; 7 nucleotides agree with TRBD2. The junction had 8 bases not matched to a gene; V was cut back by 6 bases and J by 3 bases. The germline gives CDR1 SNHLY, CDR2 FYNNEI. This CDR3 region has 14 residues. This CDR3 is CASRGAGKNYEQYF. In DNA, the CDR3 is TGTGCCAGCAGGGGAGCGGGGAAGAACTACGAGCAGTACTTC. The variable domain in full, completed from reference TRBV2 and TRBJ2-7, reads EPEVTQTPSHQVTQMGQEVILRCVPISNHLYFYWYRQILGQKVEFLVSFYNNEISEKSEIFDDQFSVERPDGSNFTLKIRSTKLEDSAMYFCASRGAGKNYEQYFGPGTRLTVT.

This chain links TRBV7-6 with TRBJ1-1, with D unclear. Per the germline V gene, CDR1 is SGHVS and CDR2 is FNYEAQ. V dropped 4 bases and J dropped 6 bases, with 9 bases sitting between them. There are 12 residues in the CDR3. The CDR3 loop is CASSSGWAEAFF. For the CDR3, the DNA is TGTGCCAGCAGCTCTGGGTGGGCTGAAGCTTTCTTT.